This T cell receptor beta chain appears in the sequencing data of a study of cytomegalovirus exposure and HLA in healthy donors. Findings of the study overall: It was approximately 150 TCR beta chains that were listed as cytomegalovirus-associated. Rarity marked most TCR sequences, yet some public TCRs occurred in many donors. Reports described diagnosis of cytomegalovirus status by the classifier as highly specific and sensitive.

Using immunoSEQ multiplex PCR, the repertoire was profiled, and TCRdb retains in-frame clones only, with some absent. The table has around 260,000 clones, roughly 87% seen once. A note on this clone: What it binds is not known.

The sample comprised PBMCs. The clonotype was recovered from a young woman in good health and CMV-seronegative.

The CDR3 DNA reads as TGTGCCAGCAGAAAAACCGGGACTACCCACAATGAGCAGTTCTTC. It yields the protein CASRKTGTTHNEQFF. The chain couples TRBV6-5 to TRBJ2-1, with 7 bases matching TRBD2. V was clipped by 6 bases and J by 5 bases; unmatched bases: 10. The V gene's germline CDR1 is MNHEY and CDR2 SVGAGI. The CDR3 totals 15 residues.